A selection of T cell receptor beta chains follows, all from one sample in a study of T-cell reconstitution after alpha-beta-depleted transplantation in children. TCRdb reprocessed the PCR reads via MiXCR and lists one record per CDR3 protein. The profile shows hundreds of thousands of distinct CDR3 sequences, roughly 9.1% of them singletons. Sample: PBMCs, taken before TCRalphabeta/CD19-depleted stem cell transplant. The source of these receptors is a boy in the first two years of life with acute myeloid leukemia, due to receive a stem cell transplant. The CDR3 runs from the conserved cysteine through the conserved F or W. D genes are given only for firm matches. The size field is filled for only some rows; it gives once, few, many or a size class.

J gene: TRBJ2-1; V gene: TRBV5-1; clone size: few; D gene: NA; CDR3 DNA: TGCGCCAGCAGCTTGGGGCCCTACTCCTACAATGAGCAGTTCTTC; CDR3 protein: CASSLGPYSYNEQFF
J gene: TRBJ2-2; V gene: TRBV7-2; clone size: many; D gene: NA; CDR3 DNA: TGTGCCAGCAGCTCCGGGACCCAATTCACCGGGGAGCTGTTTTTT; CDR3 protein: CASSSGTQFTGELFF
J gene: TRBJ1-1; V gene: TRBV5-1; clone size: few; D gene: TRBD1; CDR3 DNA: TGCGCCAGCAAGATACTACGGGACAGCGTCGACACTGAAGCTTTCTTT; CDR3 protein: CASKILRDSVDTEAFF
J gene: TRBJ2-7; V gene: TRBV20-1; clone size: NA; D gene: TRBD2; CDR3 DNA: TGCAGTGCTAGAGTAGTCGCGGGGGACTACGAGCAGTACTTC; CDR3 protein: CSARVVAGDYEQYF
J gene: TRBJ2-1; V gene: TRBV11-3; clone size: many; D gene: NA; CDR3 DNA: TGTGCCAGCAGCCCGAGGCAGGTTGACGAGCAGTTCTTC; CDR3 protein: CASSPRQVDEQFF
J gene: TRBJ1-2; V gene: TRBV29-1; clone size: many; D gene: NA; CDR3 DNA: TGCAGCGTCGGGGCGGTGGCAGGGAGCTATGGCTACACCTTC; CDR3 protein: CSVGAVAGSYGYTF
J gene: TRBJ2-5; V gene: TRBV28; clone size: many; D gene: TRBD1; CDR3 DNA: TGTGCCAGCAGTTTATCTCCGACAGGGATCCAAGAGACCCAGTACTTC; CDR3 protein: CASSLSPTGIQETQYF
J gene: TRBJ2-2; V gene: TRBV28; clone size: many; D gene: TRBD2; CDR3 DNA: TGTGCCAGCAGTTTCCCTCCCTGGACTAGCGGGACCGCCGGGGAGCTGTTTTTT; CDR3 protein: CASSFPPWTSGTAGELFF
J gene: TRBJ1-2; V gene: TRBV20-1; clone size: many; D gene: NA; CDR3 DNA: TGCAGTGCTAGAGACCCCGGGACGGGGGGGGATGGCTACACCTTC; CDR3 protein: CSARDPGTGGDGYTF
J gene: TRBJ1-1; V gene: TRBV11-3; clone size: NA; D gene: NA; CDR3 DNA: TGTGCCAGCAGCTCCCGTGGGTGGGGGCCCCCGGACACTGAAGCTTTCTTT; CDR3 protein: CASSSRGWGPPDTEAFF
J gene: TRBJ2-5; V gene: TRBV27; clone size: many; D gene: TRBD2; CDR3 DNA: TGTGCCAGCAGTTTAATGGCCCCGGCTAGCGGGGCTCGCGAGACCCAGTACTTC; CDR3 protein: CASSLMAPASGARETQYF
J gene: TRBJ1-4; V gene: TRBV29-1; clone size: many; D gene: TRBD1; CDR3 DNA: TGCAGCGTTCTCCGGGACAGGGATAAAAAACTGTTTTTT; CDR3 protein: CSVLRDRDKKLFF
J gene: TRBJ1-5; V gene: TRBV7-9; clone size: many; D gene: NA; CDR3 DNA: TGTGCCAGCAGCTTACAGGTGGGACAGCCCCAGCATTTT; CDR3 protein: CASSLQVGQPQHF
J gene: TRBJ2-7; V gene: TRBV4-1; clone size: many; D gene: TRBD2; CDR3 DNA: TGCGCCAGCAGCCAAGGGCCCAGCGGGGGCTACGAGCAGTACTTC; CDR3 protein: CASSQGPSGGYEQYF
J gene: TRBJ2-7; V gene: TRBV9; clone size: many; D gene: NA; CDR3 DNA: TGTGCCAGCAGTCGTTGGGGACACCGCTCCTACGAGCAGTACTTC; CDR3 protein: CASSRWGHRSYEQYF
J gene: TRBJ1-6; V gene: TRBV7-2; clone size: few; D gene: TRBD1; CDR3 DNA: TGTGCCAGCAGCCTCGGGACAGCCTTGTCACCCCTCCACTTT; CDR3 protein: CASSLGTALSPLHF
J gene: TRBJ2-7; V gene: TRBV7-3; clone size: many; D gene: NA; CDR3 DNA: TGTGCCAGCAGCTTAAGACGGGCGTCCTACGAGCAGTACTTC; CDR3 protein: CASSLRRASYEQYF
J gene: TRBJ2-7; V gene: TRBV28; clone size: few; D gene: TRBD2; CDR3 DNA: TGTGCCAGCAGTTTAGAACTAGCGGGAGCATCCTACGAGCAGTACTTC; CDR3 protein: CASSLELAGASYEQYF
J gene: TRBJ2-1; V gene: TRBV5-1; clone size: NA; D gene: NA; CDR3 DNA: TGCGCCAGCACATACGGCCAGGGGAATGAGCAGTTCTTC; CDR3 protein: CASTYGQGNEQFF
J gene: TRBJ2-2; V gene: TRBV7-2; clone size: many; D gene: TRBD1; CDR3 DNA: TGTGCCAGCAGCCAGAGACAGGGACCCACCGGGGAGCTGTTTTTT; CDR3 protein: CASSQRQGPTGELFF
J gene: TRBJ2-1; V gene: TRBV29-1; clone size: many; D gene: NA; CDR3 DNA: TGCAGCGTTGAAATACCCGGCAGTTTTCCTCTCTACAATGAGCAGTTCTTC; CDR3 protein: CSVEIPGSFPLYNEQFF
J gene: TRBJ1-1; V gene: TRBV5-1; clone size: many; D gene: TRBD1; CDR3 DNA: TGCGCCAGCAGCTTGGAACCCCCAAACAGGGGGTACACTGAAGCTTTCTTT; CDR3 protein: CASSLEPPNRGYTEAFF
J gene: TRBJ1-2; V gene: TRBV19; clone size: NA; D gene: NA; CDR3 DNA: TGTGCCAGTACTGTAGAGACAGCGAACTATGGCTACACCTTC; CDR3 protein: CASTVETANYGYTF
J gene: TRBJ2-4; V gene: TRBV5-8; clone size: few; D gene: NA; CDR3 DNA: TGTGCCAGCAGCCCCGGACGGCCCCTAGCCAAAAACATTCAGTACTTC; CDR3 protein: CASSPGRPLAKNIQYF
J gene: TRBJ2-7; V gene: TRBV27; clone size: few; D gene: NA; CDR3 DNA: TGTGCCAGCAAAACGGGAGACTCCTACGAGCAGTACTTC; CDR3 protein: CASKTGDSYEQYF
J gene: TRBJ2-5; V gene: TRBV12-3/TRBV12-4; clone size: many; D gene: TRBD2; CDR3 DNA: TGTGCCAGCAGACCCGGCCGGGGGGGAAAAGAGACCCAGTACTTC; CDR3 protein: CASRPGRGGKETQYF
J gene: TRBJ2-2; V gene: TRBV7-2; clone size: many; D gene: NA; CDR3 DNA: TGTGCCAGCAGCTCAATATCGACAGTGAACACCGGGGAGCTGTTTTTT; CDR3 protein: CASSSISTVNTGELFF
J gene: TRBJ1-4; V gene: TRBV5-1; clone size: many; D gene: TRBD1; CDR3 DNA: TGCGCCAGCAGCTTGGCCGACAGGGGCGCCGGAGAAAAACTGTTTTTT; CDR3 protein: CASSLADRGAGEKLFF
J gene: TRBJ2-1; V gene: TRBV27; clone size: many; D gene: NA; CDR3 DNA: TGTGCCAGCAGTTATATAGTCGGGCTAGCCAGCTACAATGAGCAGTTCTTC; CDR3 protein: CASSYIVGLASYNEQFF
J gene: TRBJ2-1; V gene: TRBV5-5; clone size: NA; D gene: NA; CDR3 DNA: TGTGCCACTAAAATCCGGGACCCAGGCCCCAATGAGCAGTTCTTC; CDR3 protein: CATKIRDPGPNEQFF
J gene: TRBJ2-7; V gene: TRBV5-1; clone size: many; D gene: NA; CDR3 DNA: TGCGCCAGCAGCCCTGGGGGAGGAAACCCCTACGAGCAATACTTC; CDR3 protein: CASSPGGGNPYEQYF
J gene: TRBJ2-1; V gene: TRBV12-3/TRBV12-4; clone size: NA; D gene: NA; CDR3 DNA: TGTACCTGCAGTTTACCGGCGGCAGGGGTGCTAGGCTACAATGAGCAGTTCTTC; CDR3 protein: CTCSLPAAGVLGYNEQFF
J gene: TRBJ2-2; V gene: TRBV9; clone size: many; D gene: NA; CDR3 DNA: TGTGCCAGCAGCGTAGGTTGGGAGTTCACCGGGGAGCTGTTTTTT; CDR3 protein: CASSVGWEFTGELFF
J gene: TRBJ2-7; V gene: TRBV7-9; clone size: few; D gene: NA; CDR3 DNA: TGTGCCAGCACCACGGTCGAGACAACCTACGAGCAGTACTTC; CDR3 protein: CASTTVETTYEQYF
J gene: TRBJ2-2; V gene: TRBV28; clone size: NA; D gene: NA; CDR3 DNA: TGTGCCGTGAAGGGGGAAACCTTTTCCACCGGGGAGCTGTTTTTT; CDR3 protein: CAVKGETFSTGELFF
J gene: TRBJ1-1; V gene: TRBV3-1; clone size: few; D gene: TRBD1; CDR3 DNA: TGTGCCAGCAGCCAAGCCCGCTACGGGACAGGGACCCACACTGAAGCTTTCTTT; CDR3 protein: CASSQARYGTGTHTEAFF
J gene: TRBJ2-7; V gene: TRBV18; clone size: many; D gene: NA; CDR3 DNA: TGTGCCAGCTCACCGACTACAGGGCTGGGCGAGCAGTACTTC; CDR3 protein: CASSPTTGLGEQYF
J gene: TRBJ2-3; V gene: TRBV5-1; clone size: many; D gene: NA; CDR3 DNA: TGCGCCAGCAGCTTGGTCAAGCGGTCGGGCACAGATACGCAGTATTTT; CDR3 protein: CASSLVKRSGTDTQYF
J gene: TRBJ1-5; V gene: TRBV30; clone size: NA; D gene: NA; CDR3 DNA: TGTGCCTGGATCGGGAAGGGGTACAATCAGCCCCAGCATTTT; CDR3 protein: CAWIGKGYNQPQHF
J gene: TRBJ2-1; V gene: TRBV29-1; clone size: many; D gene: TRBD2; CDR3 DNA: TGCAGCGTAAGAGCGGGAGGGCCTCACAATGAGCAGTTCTTC; CDR3 protein: CSVRAGGPHNEQFF
J gene: TRBJ2-7; V gene: TRBV6-1; clone size: many; D gene: TRBD2; CDR3 DNA: TGTGCCAGCAACCGCGGGAGGGCCGACTACGAGCAGTACTTC; CDR3 protein: CASNRGRADYEQYF
J gene: TRBJ1-1; V gene: TRBV29-1; clone size: many; D gene: NA; CDR3 DNA: TGCAGCGTTGCAGGGCGGAACACTGAAGCTTTCTTT; CDR3 protein: CSVAGRNTEAFF
J gene: TRBJ1-2; V gene: TRBV29-1; clone size: NA; D gene: NA; CDR3 DNA: TGCAGCGTTGAAGGAGGGACCGGATACCTTACCGACTATGGCTACACCTTC; CDR3 protein: CSVEGGTGYLTDYGYTF
J gene: TRBJ2-3; V gene: TRBV6-2/TRBV6-3; clone size: many; D gene: TRBD2; CDR3 DNA: TGTGCCAGCAGTTTGAATCTCAAACTAGCGGCCACAGATACGCAGTATTTT; CDR3 protein: CASSLNLKLAATDTQYF
J gene: TRBJ2-3; V gene: TRBV6-2/TRBV6-3; clone size: many; D gene: TRBD1; CDR3 DNA: TGTGCCAGCAGTTACGGGACAGGGAGCACAGATACGCAGTATTTT; CDR3 protein: CASSYGTGSTDTQYF
J gene: TRBJ2-3; V gene: TRBV7-8; clone size: many; D gene: NA; CDR3 DNA: TGTGCCAGCAGCCCACAGCTCCAAAACACAGATACGCAGTATTTT; CDR3 protein: CASSPQLQNTDTQYF
J gene: TRBJ2-1; V gene: TRBV7-2; clone size: many; D gene: TRBD2; CDR3 DNA: TGTGCCAGCAGCGTCGCCGGGACTAGGGGCTACAATGAGCAGTTCTTC; CDR3 protein: CASSVAGTRGYNEQFF
J gene: TRBJ1-5; V gene: TRBV5-1; clone size: many; D gene: NA; CDR3 DNA: TGCGCCAGCAGCTTGGAAGGAGGGTATCAGCCCCAGCATTTT; CDR3 protein: CASSLEGGYQPQHF
J gene: TRBJ1-3; V gene: TRBV7-9; clone size: many; D gene: NA; CDR3 DNA: TGTGCCAGCAGGTTGGACAGCTCTGGAAACACCATATATTTT; CDR3 protein: CASRLDSSGNTIYF
J gene: TRBJ2-5; V gene: TRBV6-1; clone size: many; D gene: TRBD2; CDR3 DNA: TGTGCCAGCAGCGACCCTTGGGCGGGGGTGGAGACCCAGTACTTC; CDR3 protein: CASSDPWAGVETQYF